These 14 T cell receptor beta chains were all obtained from the same sample, sequenced in a study of blood T cell repertoires in COVID-19. The assay was immunoSEQ multiplex PCR, and TCRdb's table has in-frame clones only and misses some. The table shows around 280,000 clones, with about 90% occurring only once. The sequenced sample consisted of peripheral blood. All receptors derive from a woman aged 30 to 39 with COVID-19, enrolled during active disease.

This clone turned up a few times. The chain links TRBV2 to TRBJ2-5; a weak D match, TRBD2 (5 bases). Between the trimmed V and J ends, which lost 4 bases and 3 bases, there was a span of 12 bases. Germline V gives CDR1 SNHLY, CDR2 FYNNEI. The CDR3 extends over 14 amino acids. The CDR3 sequence: CASSGEVAKETQYF. The CDR3 DNA sequence: TGTGCCAGCAGTGGAGAGGTAGCGAAAGAGACCCAGTACTTC.

This clone was recorded once. J is TRBJ1-2 and V is TRBV6-5, with D possibly matching TRBD1 (5 bases). The CDR3 extends over 13 amino acids. From germline, CDR1 is MNHEY and CDR2 SVGAGI. Trimming cost V 5 bases and J 7 bases, with 14 bases left between them. In DNA, the CDR3 is TGTGCCAGCAGTACGGGGGTGGTGGGTGGCTACACCTTC. Protein product: CASSTGVVGGYTF.

CDR3 region: CASMSGTGVYNEQFF. The CDR3 nucleotides read TGTGCCAGCATGTCCGGGACAGGGGTTTACAATGAGCAGTTCTTC. This sequence joins TRBV6-6 and TRBJ2-1; TRBD1 matches 10 bases. The CDR3 consists of 15 residues. V trimming: 7 bases; J trimming: 4 bases; junction bases outside the gene matches: 7. CDR1 and CDR2 (germline): MNHNY, SVGAGI (reference sequence).

The genes are TRBV7-9 and TRBJ2-7; D is unclear. Germline V gene data show CDR1 as SEHNR and CDR2 as FQNEAQ (reference sequence). The CDR3 sequence is 12 residues long. V lost 3 bases to trimming and J lost 3 bases, with 6 bases between them. DNA of the CDR3: TGTGCCAGCAGCTTTTCAGTCTACGAGCAGTACTTC. It translates to CASSFSVYEQYF.

V usage is TRBV5-1 and J usage is TRBJ2-7; maybe TRBD1 (5 bases). The germline V gene has CDR1 SGHRS and CDR2 YFSETQ. The CDR3 is made up of 14 amino acids. With 2 bases removed from V and 4 bases from J, the gap between germline ends came to 13 bases. CDR3 protein: CASSLDSASYEQYF. CDR3 bases: TGCGCCAGCAGCTTAGACAGTGCTTCTTACGAGCAGTACTTC.

The gene calls are TRBV3-1 (or the pseudogene TRBV3-2) and TRBJ2-3, with a weak D call TRBD2 (5 bases). CDR1 is LGHDT and CDR2 is YNNKEL in the germline V gene (reference sequence). CDR3 size: 17 residues. Trimming removed 1 base at V and 3 bases at J, with 17 bases between. CDR3 sequence reads: CASSQVWGEVSTDTQYF. CDR3 nucleotide sequence: TGTGCCAGCAGCCAAGTCTGGGGAGAAGTTAGTACAGATACGCAGTATTTT.

This chain links TRBV6-5 with TRBJ2-2, with unresolved D. Germline assignment: CDR1 MNHEY and CDR2 SVGAGI. V was shortened by 6 bases and J by 1 base, with 12 bases between the two germline ends. CDR3 size: 15 residues. CDR3 sequence reads: CASRFAVWNTGELFF. CDR3 coding DNA: TGTGCCAGCAGGTTTGCGGTCTGGAACACCGGGGAGCTGTTTTTT.

The V gene is TRBV5-4, the J gene TRBJ2-5, with D perhaps matching TRBD1 (5 bases). CDR3 length: 17 amino acids. V gave up 6 bases and J gave up 6 bases, with 27 bases separating them. Germline lookup yields CDR1 SGHNT and CDR2 YYREEE (reference sequence). This chain's CDR3 is CASTTQPGRAQLQTQYF. DNA of the CDR3: TGTGCCAGCACCACCCAACCGGGCAGGGCTCAATTGCAGACCCAGTACTTC.

The gene calls are TRBV6-5 and TRBJ2-7, with 9 bases that match TRBD1. The V gene end was trimmed by 7 bases and the J gene end by 4 bases; junction bases not matched to a gene: 8. Germline lookup yields CDR1 MNHEY and CDR2 SVGAGI. The CDR3 length is 14 residues. In nucleotides, the CDR3 is TGTGCCAGCAAGGTTGGGACAGGGAAATACGAGCAGTACTTC. It yields the protein CASKVGTGKYEQYF.

The chain combines TRBV5-4 with TRBJ2-7; TRBD1 agrees at 7 bases. The V gene's germline CDR1 is SGHNT and CDR2 YYREEE (reference sequence). The CDR3 has 13 amino acids. The trim removed 3 bases at V and 11 bases at J, leaving 11 bases unmatched. Here the CDR3 DNA reads TGTGCCAGCAGCTATACCGTGACAGGGTTGAAGTACTTC. It specifies CASSYTVTGLKYF.

This sequence joins TRBV29-1 and TRBJ1-3; 8 positions match TRBD1. This CDR3 is built from 13 residues. The ends lost 8 bases at V and 0 bases at J; junction bases unmatched: 3. Germline-derived CDR1 and CDR2 are SQVTM and ANQGSEA. CDR3 region: CSITGGSGNTIYF. The CDR3, as DNA: TGCAGCATTACAGGGGGCTCTGGAAACACCATATATTTT.

A single count supports this clone. The J gene is TRBJ2-7, the V gene TRBV29-1; a weak D match, TRBD2 (6 bases). V was clipped by 7 bases and J by 2 bases, with 18 bases between them. This CDR3 comprises 14 residues. Per the germline V gene, CDR1 is SQVTM and CDR2 is ANQGSEA. The CDR3 DNA follows: TGCAGCGCATGGAAGGAGGAGGGAACCTACGAGCAGTACTTC. It codes for CSAWKEEGTYEQYF.

With regard to this clone: A read error may produce the germline difference seen at one junction end. This chain joins TRBV19 and TRBJ2-3; TRBD2 matches 7 bases. The CDR3 is made up of 13 amino acids. Germline lookup yields CDR1 LNHDA and CDR2 SQIVND (reference sequence). The CDR3 protein is CVSTMGGEDTQYF. In nucleotides, the CDR3 is TGTGTCAGTACCATGGGGGGGGAAGATACGCAGTATTTT.

The chain employs TRBV24-1 and TRBJ2-1; the D is unclear. Trimming shortened V by 9 bases and J by 3 bases, and 17 bases separated the two germline ends. The CDR3 is 15 residues long. Germline CDR1 reads KGHDR; CDR2 reads SFDVKD. CDR3 sequence reads: CATQRPSGDYNEQFF. CDR3 coding DNA: TGTGCCACCCAAAGACCCTCCGGAGACTACAATGAGCAGTTCTTC.